A single sample is the source of the 30 T cell receptor beta chains below, sequenced in a study of cytomegalovirus exposure and HLA in healthy donors. Both 60 Vbeta primers and 13 Jbeta primers went into the PCR. Libraries were prepared by immunoSEQ multiplex PCR; TCRdb keeps only in-frame clonotypes and omits some of them. The repertoire holds 150,000 to 200,000 clones, with 75% to 80% as singletons. Sequencing was done on a sample of PBMCs. Every receptor here comes from a man between 50 and 59 years old in good health and CMV-seropositive.

The V gene is TRBV29-1, the J gene TRBJ2-3; TRBD1 matches 9 bases. V was pared by 8 bases and J by 2 bases, with 5 bases of the junction left unmatched. The length of the CDR3 is 13 residues. Germline V CDR1 and CDR2: SQVTM, ANQGSEA. The CDR3 protein is CSIWDRDTDTQYF. The CDR3 nucleotides are TGCAGCATTTGGGACAGGGACACAGATACGCAGTATTTT.

The CDR3 region is CASSEGQIIQETQYF. CDR3 in DNA: TGTGCCAGCAGCGAGGGACAGATAATACAAGAGACCCAGTACTTC. The chain joins TRBV5-4 to TRBJ2-5; 7 nucleotides line up with TRBD1. Per germline, CDR1 SGHNT and CDR2 YYREEE (reference sequence). With V trimmed by 4 bases and J by 2 bases, 8 bases remained unmatched. The CDR3 contains 15 residues.

The V and J genes are TRBV4-1 and TRBJ2-1, with 9 bases matching TRBD2. CDR1 MGHRA and CDR2 YSYEKL come from the germline V gene. Trimming cost V 4 bases and J 6 bases; bases outside gene matches: 10. The CDR3 runs to 16 residues. The CDR3 is CASSPQTGLAFNEQFF. CDR3 nucleotides: TGCGCCAGCAGCCCCCAGACGGGACTAGCATTCAATGAGCAGTTCTTC.

The V gene is TRBV9, the J gene TRBJ2-1; D is uncertain. Trimming removed 0 bases at V and 6 bases at J, with 10 bases between. CDR3 length: 14 amino acids. The germline gives CDR1 SGDLS, CDR2 YYNGEE. CDR3 region: CASSVASLGNEQFF. In DNA form, the CDR3 reads TGTGCCAGCAGCGTAGCGTCCCTCGGCAATGAGCAGTTCTTC.

The chain couples TRBV7-2 to TRBJ2-5, with 9 bases fitting TRBD1. TRBJ2-7 matches the DNA end more closely, so the J call is doubtful. Germline CDR1 and CDR2: SGHTA and FQGNSA. There are 15 residues in the CDR3. The DNA for the CDR3 is TGTGCCAGCAGCGCGAGCGGGACAGGGTTCTACGAGCAGTACTTC. Encoded protein: CASSASGTGFYEQYF.

V and J are TRBV7-2 and TRBJ1-6, with 8 bases lining up with TRBD1. The trim removed 5 bases at V and 9 bases at J, leaving 18 bases unmatched. The CDR3 totals 18 residues. CDR1 SGHTA and CDR2 FQGNSA come from the germline V gene. The CDR3 DNA reads as TGTGCCAGCAGCCGTCAACCGGGACAGGTTATGGCTGGTTCACCCCTCCACTTT. It yields the protein CASSRQPGQVMAGSPLHF.

This clone showed up just a few times. The chain recombines TRBV4-2 with TRBJ1-3; D is perhaps TRBD1 (6 bases). The CDR3 runs 14 residues. Germline CDR1 is LGHNA and CDR2 is YNFKEQ. V shed 8 bases and J shed 2 bases, with 13 bases lying between them. The CDR3 sequence: CASGTGTPGNTIYF. The CDR3, as DNA: TGTGCCAGCGGTACCGGGACACCTGGAAACACCATATATTTT.

The chain combines TRBV2 with TRBJ2-1, with a weak D call TRBD1 (5 bases). This CDR3 contains 15 residues. CDR1 and CDR2 (germline): SNHLY, FYNNEI. V was clipped by 3 bases and J by 4 bases, with 13 bases between them. CDR3 in amino acids: CASSEGQAAYNEQFF. The CDR3 region has the DNA TGTGCCAGCAGTGAGGGGCAGGCCGCATACAATGAGCAGTTCTTC.

V gene TRBV30 combines with J gene TRBJ2-2; D is uncertain. Trimming took 0 bases from V and 4 from J, leaving 9 bases between them. This CDR3 is built from 14 residues. Germline V gene lookup returns CDR1 GTSNPN and CDR2 SVGIG (reference sequence). The CDR3 loop reads CAWSVQVFTGELFF. CDR3 DNA sequence: TGTGCCTGGAGTGTACAAGTCTTCACCGGGGAGCTGTTTTTT.

In DNA, the CDR3 is TGTGCCAGCAGCTCTAGGTCGGTTGGGGGGGAAGAGACCCAGTACTTC. Translated: CASSSRSVGGEETQYF. V and J are TRBV7-9 and TRBJ2-5, with TRBD2 identical over 7 bases. Unmatched junction bases numbered 11, after V lost 4 bases and J lost 3 bases. This CDR3 has 16 residues. Germline CDR1 and CDR2: SEHNR and FQNEAQ (reference sequence).

The gene calls are TRBV5-6 and TRBJ2-6; tentatively, D is TRBD2 (6 bases). V was pared by 1 base and J by 4 bases, with 9 bases between. The CDR3 loop spans 15 amino acids. Germline lookup yields CDR1 SGHDT and CDR2 YYEEEE. The CDR3 DNA reads TGTGCCAGCAGCTTGCGCGGGACCGGGGCCAACGTCCTGACTTTC. The encoded protein is CASSLRGTGANVLTF.

The CDR3 region is CASSEKAGRNPSNQPQHF. The CDR3 DNA reads TGTGCCAGCAGTGAAAAAGCGGGCCGGAACCCTAGCAATCAGCCCCAGCATTTT. The chain joins TRBV6-1 to TRBJ1-5; D not resolved. V was pared by 2 bases and J by 0 bases, with 17 bases between. CDR1 and CDR2 (germline): MNHNS, SASEGT. The CDR3 spans 18 residues.

This chain connects TRBV6-5 to TRBJ2-3, with TRBD2 as a possible D gene (7 bases). Trimming removed 4 bases from V and 1 base from J, with 12 bases in between. Germline V gene lookup returns CDR1 MNHEY and CDR2 SVGAGI. CDR3 length: 15 amino acids. The CDR3 DNA follows: TGTGCCAGCAGTTTGGGGGGGCTACGCACAGATACGCAGTATTTT. Encoded protein: CASSLGGLRTDTQYF.

V gene TRBV7-2 combines with J gene TRBJ1-6, with D hard to call. In germline, CDR1 is SGHTA, CDR2 FQGNSA. The CDR3 has 16 amino acids. Trimming took off 3 bases at V and 0 bases at J, with 9 bases between the two ends. The CDR3 DNA follows: TGTGCCAGCAGCTTTCCAGGAAGCTCCTATAATTCACCCCTCCACTTT. Its protein is CASSFPGSSYNSPLHF. The full variable domain, completed using reference TRBV7-2 and TRBJ1-6, is GAGVSQSPSNKVTEKGKDVELRCDPISGHTALYWYRQSLGQGLEFLIYFQGNSAPDKSGLPSDRFSAERTGGSVSTLTIQRTQQEDSAVYLCASSFPGSSYNSPLHFGNGTRLTVT.

The genes are TRBV5-6 and TRBJ1-1; 11 bases map to TRBD1. The CDR3 spans 17 residues. Losses at the gene ends were 3 bases for V and 5 bases for J; bases not matched to a gene: 12. Germline V gene lookup returns CDR1 SGHDT and CDR2 YYEEEE. CDR3 coding DNA: TGTGCCAGCAGCTGGGGGACAGGGGGGCTTTTAGGAACTGAAGCTTTCTTT. This encodes CASSWGTGGLLGTEAFF.

As to this clone: The junction departs from the called germline gene at one end, perhaps through a read error. The CDR3 coding sequence is TGTGCCAGCTCGCCACGGGGGACTCCTAATCAGCCCCAGCATTTT. It yields the protein CASSPRGTPNQPQHF. The rearrangement links TRBV18 to TRBJ1-5; perhaps TRBD1 as D (5 bases). This CDR3 comprises 15 residues. Germline CDR1 is KGHSH and CDR2 is LQKENI. The full variable domain, in which reference TRBV18 and TRBJ1-5 provide the parts outside the CDR3, is NAGVMQNPRHLVRRRGQEARLRCSPMKGHSHVYWYRQLPEEGLKFMVYLQKENIIDESGMPKERFSAEFPKEGPSILRIQQVVRGDSAAYFCASSPRGTPNQPQHFGDGTRLSIL.

This clone was observed once. The chain links TRBV19 to TRBJ2-3; D perhaps matches TRBD1 (5 bases). There are 14 residues in the CDR3. Deletions cut 6 bases from V and 0 bases from J, with 10 bases between. From germline, CDR1 is LNHDA and CDR2 SQIVND (reference sequence). CDR3 in DNA: TGTGCCAGTAGGGGGCTTACTAGCACAGATACGCAGTATTTT. It is translated as CASRGLTSTDTQYF.

The CDR3 reads CASSPQGGETQYF. The CDR3 DNA reads as TGTGCCAGCTCACCGCAGGGTGGGGAGACCCAGTACTTC. The chain couples TRBV18 to TRBJ2-5; TRBD1 might be the D (5 bases). V lost 3 bases and J 5 bases, leaving 10 bases between the germline ends. This CDR3 region has 13 residues. From germline, CDR1 is KGHSH and CDR2 LQKENI.

The chain recombines TRBV4-1 with TRBJ1-6; 10 nucleotides agree with TRBD1. V shed 3 bases, J shed 9 bases, and the junction held 8 bases outside the gene matches. Germline V gene sequence: CDR1 MGHRA, CDR2 YSYEKL. There are 16 residues in the CDR3. This CDR3 is CASSQGPGQGFSPLHF. CDR3 in DNA: TGCGCCAGCAGCCAGGGCCCGGGACAGGGGTTTTCACCCCTCCACTTT.

The chain joins TRBV5-6 to TRBJ1-2, with 7 positions matching TRBD1. Germline loops: CDR1 SGHDT, CDR2 YYEEEE. This CDR3 has 15 amino acids. Unmatched junction bases numbered 8, after V lost 2 bases and J lost 4 bases. The CDR3 spells CASSFRQGGSYGYTF. As DNA, the CDR3 is TGTGCCAGCAGCTTCCGACAGGGTGGTAGCTATGGCTACACCTTC. The full variable domain, rest sourced from reference TRBV5-6 and TRBJ1-2, is DAGVTQSPTHLIKTRGQQVTLRCSPKSGHDTVSWYQQALGQGPQFIFQYYEEEERQRGNFPDRFSGHQFPNYSSELNVNALLLGDSALYLCASSFRQGGSYGYTFGSGTRLTVV.

The rearrangement links TRBV7-8 to TRBJ1-2; a possible D gene is TRBD1 (6 bases). The CDR3 sequence is 15 residues long. The V gene lost 3 bases and the J gene lost 0 bases, with 11 bases spanning the gap. Germline loops: CDR1 SGHVS, CDR2 FQNEAQ. CDR3 coding DNA: TGTGCCAGCAGCTTTCGGACAGATGCTAACTATGGCTACACCTTC. Amino acid sequence: CASSFRTDANYGYTF.

Here the CDR3 DNA reads TGTGCCAGCTCCGACAGGGCCCGTATGACCAAAAACATTCAGTACTTC. Its translation: CASSDRARMTKNIQYF. V gene TRBV18 combines with J gene TRBJ2-4, with TRBD1 matching 7 bases. V dropped 6 bases and J dropped 2; count of bases not matched to a gene: 10. The germline V gene has CDR1 KGHSH and CDR2 LQKENI. The CDR3 loop spans 16 amino acids.

This sequence joins TRBV19 and TRBJ1-6; tentatively, D is TRBD1 (6 bases). There are 15 residues in the CDR3. Trimming left V 5 bases short and J 7 bases short, with 15 bases between. The germline V gene encodes CDR1 LNHDA and CDR2 SQIVND (reference sequence). This CDR3 reads CASSASQGWNSPLHF. The CDR3 coding sequence is TGTGCCAGTAGTGCGTCACAGGGCTGGAATTCACCCCTCCACTTT.

In DNA form, the CDR3 reads TGTGCCAGCAGTGAAGGGGCCAGGGTCGGATATGGCTACACCTTC. This codes for CASSEGARVGYGYTF. The gene calls are TRBV2 and TRBJ1-2; possible D gene TRBD1, 5 bases. V was cut by 1 base and J by 5 bases, with 14 bases left in between. The CDR3 is made up of 15 amino acids. Per germline, CDR1 SNHLY and CDR2 FYNNEI.

The chain carries TRBV4-2 and TRBJ2-2, with a weak D call TRBD2 (5 bases). Germline lookup yields CDR1 LGHNA and CDR2 YNFKEQ. CDR3 size: 14 residues. V dropped 2 bases and J dropped 3 bases, with 7 bases sitting between them. The CDR3 loop reads CASSQRGYTGELFF. The CDR3 DNA reads as TGTGCCAGCAGCCAACGGGGATACACCGGGGAGCTGTTTTTT.

This clone was found once. Other DNA sequences in this specimen translate into the identical CDR3. CDR3: CASSYSPDTGELFF. The CDR3, as DNA: TGTGCCAGCAGTTACTCGCCGGACACCGGGGAGCTGTTTTTT. This chain connects TRBV6-6 to TRBJ2-2; no definite D call. V was trimmed by 0 bases and J by 3 bases, leaving 5 bases between them. Looked up from germline, CDR1 is MNHNY and CDR2 is SVGAGI (reference sequence). The CDR3 runs 14 residues.

The V and J genes are TRBV7-9 and TRBJ2-3; 10 bases line up with TRBD1. V was clipped by 5 bases and J by 2 bases; unmatched bases: 10. CDR1 and CDR2 (germline): SEHNR, FQNEAQ (reference sequence). This CDR3 has 17 amino acids. The CDR3 here is CASSPGQGSYDTDTQYF. CDR3 nucleotides: TGTGCCAGCAGCCCGGGACAGGGGTCGTATGACACAGATACGCAGTATTTT.

The rearrangement uses TRBV30 and TRBJ1-5; the D is unclear. Germline assignment: CDR1 GTSNPN and CDR2 SVGIG (reference sequence). V was clipped by 2 bases and J by 5 bases, with 16 bases between them. The CDR3 contains 15 residues. CDR3 DNA sequence: TGTGCCTGGAGTCGCCCCACGCCGGGAGATCAGCCCCAGCATTTT. Its protein product is CAWSRPTPGDQPQHF.

The CDR3 spells CASSPSLQSYGYTF. In DNA, the CDR3 is TGTGCCAGCAGCCCCAGTCTGCAGTCCTATGGCTACACCTTC. The gene calls are TRBV11-2 and TRBJ1-2; unclear D gene. CDR1 is SGHAT, CDR2 FQNNGV, per germline. V gave up 5 bases and J gave up 4 bases, with 14 bases separating them. CDR3 length: 14 residues.

This clone appeared a single time. This rearrangement joins TRBV29-1 to TRBJ2-5; 7 nucleotides line up with TRBD1. Germline V gene data show CDR1 as SQVTM and CDR2 as ANQGSEA. The CDR3 spans 12 residues. J was trimmed by 5 bases and V by 8 bases; bases with no gene match: 8. The CDR3 reads CSLQGPGETQYF. The CDR3 DNA is TGCAGCCTACAGGGGCCGGGGGAGACCCAGTACTTC.